These 19 T cell receptor beta chains came from one sample sequenced in a study of cytomegalovirus exposure and HLA in healthy donors. The PCR used 60 Vbeta and 13 Jbeta primers. Measured with immunoSEQ multiplex PCR; TCRdb has only the in-frame clones, and not every one. The profile shows 150,000 or so clones, roughly 71% of them singletons. The sequenced sample was PBMCs. The receptors were gathered from a man aged 25-40 years in good health and CMV-seronegative.

The chain carries TRBV27 and TRBJ1-5; a weak D match, TRBD1 (5 bases). CDR3 length equals 13 residues. Germline loops: CDR1 MNHEY, CDR2 SMNVEV (reference sequence). Trimming removed 2 bases from V and 5 bases from J, with 7 bases in between. DNA of the CDR3: TGTGCCAGCAGTTTAGGGGCGTATCAGCCCCAGCATTTT. It yields the protein CASSLGAYQPQHF.

In nucleotides, the CDR3 is TGCGCCAGCAGCTTTAGTAGCTCAACCTACGAGCAGTACTTC. It yields the protein CASSFSSSTYEQYF. This rearrangement joins TRBV5-1 to TRBJ2-7; no clear D gene. This CDR3 has 14 amino acids. From germline, CDR1 is SGHRS and CDR2 YFSETQ. Trimming shortened V by 2 bases and J by 2 bases, and 11 bases separated the two germline ends.

V is TRBV11-2 and J is TRBJ2-3; 11 nucleotides agree with TRBD2. Germline values: CDR1 SGHAT, CDR2 FQNNGV. The CDR3 sequence is 16 residues long. J gave up 2 bases and V 5 bases, and 6 bases lay outside the gene matches. The CDR3, as DNA: TGTGCCAGCAGCCACGGGACTAGCGGCAACACAGATACGCAGTATTTT. It specifies CASSHGTSGNTDTQYF.

This clone came up a few times. The chain uses TRBV28 and TRBJ2-1; 7 nucleotides agree with TRBD1. The germline V gene encodes CDR1 MDHEN and CDR2 SYDVKM. The CDR3 runs to 15 residues. J was trimmed by 6 bases and V by 3 bases; bases with no gene match: 8. The CDR3 nucleotides read TGTGCCAGCAGTTTCGGAGACAGGGTGGCCAATGAGCAGTTCTTC. It translates to CASSFGDRVANEQFF.

The chain uses TRBV6-5 and TRBJ1-2; D might be TRBD1 (6 bases). With 0 bases removed from V and 8 bases from J, the gap between germline ends came to 16 bases. Germline CDR1 and CDR2: MNHEY and SVGAGI. This CDR3 comprises 15 residues. The CDR3 region is CASSYSRGGASGYTF. CDR3 DNA sequence: TGTGCCAGCAGTTACTCAAGGGGGGGCGCGAGCGGCTACACCTTC.

The chain joins TRBV5-1 to TRBJ2-7, with 7 bases identical to TRBD1. Germline assignment: CDR1 SGHRS and CDR2 YFSETQ. This CDR3 is 15 amino acids long. The trim removed 4 bases at V and 7 bases at J, leaving 14 bases unmatched. CDR3 DNA sequence: TGCGCCAGCAGCGAACGACAGGGTTCGAGGAGGGAGCAGTACTTC. Translated: CASSERQGSRREQYF.

The V call is TRBV2, the J call TRBJ2-7; 9 bases agree with TRBD1. The CDR3 contains 14 residues. After removal of 4 bases from V and 5 bases from J, the junction contained 6 bases not matched to a gene. CDR1 SNHLY and CDR2 FYNNEI come from the germline V gene. CDR3 nucleotides: TGTGCCAGCAGTGCTCGGACAGGGGAGGACGAGCAGTACTTC. Encoded protein: CASSARTGEDEQYF. Using reference TRBV2 and TRBJ2-7 for the parts outside the CDR3, the full variable domain is EPEVTQTPSHQVTQMGQEVILRCVPISNHLYFYWYRQILGQKVEFLVSFYNNEISEKSEIFDDQFSVERPDGSNFTLKIRSTKLEDSAMYFCASSARTGEDEQYFGPGTRLTVT.

The V call is TRBV14, the J call TRBJ2-7, with 9 bases aligning to TRBD2. There are 13 residues in the CDR3. Germline CDR1 and CDR2: SGHDN and FVKESK. The trim removed 6 bases at V and 4 bases at J, leaving 4 bases unmatched. The CDR3: CASRGAGGYEQYF. The DNA for the CDR3 is TGTGCCAGCAGAGGAGCGGGGGGATACGAGCAGTACTTC.

This sequence joins TRBV10-3 and TRBJ1-2; TRBD1 agrees at 7 bases. Germline assignment: CDR1 ENHRY and CDR2 SYGVKD. The CDR3 length is 15 residues. With 9 bases clipped from V and 8 bases from J, the junction kept 18 bases outside the gene matches. In nucleotides, the CDR3 is TGTGCCATTAACAACATTTTACTTGGACAGGCCGGCTACACCTTC. Its protein product is CAINNILLGQAGYTF.

The chain is built from TRBV25-1 and TRBJ2-5; D is possibly TRBD1 (6 bases). V lost 6 bases to trimming and J lost 5 bases, with 25 bases between them. Germline V gives CDR1 MGHDK, CDR2 SYGVNS. CDR3 size: 17 residues. The CDR3 spells CASSPGPGRGHGETQYF. CDR3 sequence (DNA): TGTGCCAGCAGCCCTGGGCCCGGCAGGGGACATGGGGAGACCCAGTACTTC.

The chain recombines TRBV28 with TRBJ2-7; 7 bases align to TRBD1. The CDR3 has 14 residues. J lost 4 bases, V lost 3 bases, and 6 bases had no gene match. Germline V gene lookup returns CDR1 MDHEN and CDR2 SYDVKM. CDR3 amino acids: CASSLTGNQYEQYF. The CDR3, as DNA: TGTGCCAGCAGTTTGACAGGGAACCAGTACGAGCAGTACTTC.

The V and J genes are TRBV18 and TRBJ1-3; D ambiguous. The CDR3 totals 15 residues. The V gene lost 3 bases and the J gene lost 2 bases, with 11 bases spanning the gap. CDR1 is KGHSH, CDR2 LQKENI, per germline. The CDR3 nucleotides read TGTGCCAGCTCACCCATTACAGAACCTGGAAACACCATATATTTT. It yields the protein CASSPITEPGNTIYF.

V and J are TRBV28 and TRBJ2-6; D is uncertain. This CDR3 comprises 13 residues. Trimming shortened V by 9 bases and J by 4 bases, and 10 bases separated the two germline ends. CDR1 MDHEN and CDR2 SYDVKM come from the germline V gene. Here the CDR3 reads CASEAPGANVLTF. The CDR3 DNA sequence: TGTGCCAGTGAGGCGCCGGGGGCCAACGTCCTGACTTTC.

CDR3 sequence reads: CASSFRPGQNTGELFF. In nucleotides, the CDR3 is TGTGCCAGCAGTTTTAGGCCAGGCCAGAACACCGGGGAGCTGTTTTTT. The chain carries TRBV28 and TRBJ2-2; the D is unclear. This CDR3 comprises 16 residues. With 3 bases removed from V and 1 base from J, the gap between germline ends came to 12 bases. Germline V gene sequence: CDR1 MDHEN, CDR2 SYDVKM.

The chain employs TRBV10-3 and TRBJ2-3; 8 nucleotides line up with TRBD1. Germline V gene data show CDR1 as ENHRY and CDR2 as SYGVKD. The V and J ends lost 6 bases and 4 bases, in that order; junction bases with no gene match: 9. The CDR3 runs 15 residues. As DNA, the CDR3 is TGTGCCATCAGGGGCCAGGGGGCGCCGTCAGATACGCAGTATTTT. This codes for CAIRGQGAPSDTQYF.

This chain connects TRBV27 to TRBJ2-2, with a possible D match to TRBD2 (5 bases). The CDR3 totals 15 residues. Trimming removed 4 bases at V and 1 base at J, with 10 bases between. Looked up from germline, CDR1 is MNHEY and CDR2 is SMNVEV (reference sequence). CDR3: CASSSTRVNTGELFF. The CDR3, as DNA: TGTGCCAGCAGTTCCACTAGGGTGAACACCGGGGAGCTGTTTTTT.

The chain recombines TRBV12-2 with TRBJ2-2; the D call of TRBD1 is as the table states it, not checked on the DNA. TRBV12-2 is a pseudogene. This CDR3 contains 19 residues. CDR3 protein: CASRLAPGQEITLTGELFF. The CDR3 region has the DNA TGTGCAAGTCGCTTAGCGCCGGGACAGGAGATTACACTCACCGGGGAGCTGTTTTTT.

The V gene is TRBV5-1, the J gene TRBJ1-3; D is possibly TRBD1 (5 bases). The CDR3 is 13 amino acids. Trimming left V 2 bases short and J 5 bases short, with 8 bases between. Germline V gives CDR1 SGHRS, CDR2 YFSETQ. The CDR3, as DNA: TGCGCCAGCAGCTTCCAGGGTCGAAACACCATATATTTT. The encoded protein is CASSFQGRNTIYF.

The chain uses TRBV15 and TRBJ2-5; TRBD1 aligns across 8 bases. Losses at the gene ends were 6 bases for V and 0 bases for J; bases not matched to a gene: 6. The CDR3 has 15 residues. The germline gives CDR1 LNHNV, CDR2 YYDKDF (reference sequence). CDR3 region: CATRTGDLNQETQYF. The CDR3 coding sequence is TGTGCCACCAGGACAGGGGACCTAAACCAAGAGACCCAGTACTTC.